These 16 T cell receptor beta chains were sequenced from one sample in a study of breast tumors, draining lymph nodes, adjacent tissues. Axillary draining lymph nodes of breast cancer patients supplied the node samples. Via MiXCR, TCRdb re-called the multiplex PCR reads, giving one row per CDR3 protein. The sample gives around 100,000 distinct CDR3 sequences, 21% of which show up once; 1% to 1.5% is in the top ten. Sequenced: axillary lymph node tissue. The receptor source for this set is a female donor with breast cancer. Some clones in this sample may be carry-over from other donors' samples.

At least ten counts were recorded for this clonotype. CDR3 in amino acids: CASSPLLAGGEQYF. Here the CDR3 DNA reads TGTGCCAGCAGCCCTTTGCTAGCGGGAGGCGAGCAGTACTTC. This chain links TRBV11-2 with TRBJ2-7, with TRBD2 identical over 11 bases. CDR1 and CDR2 from the germline V gene are SGHAT and FQNNGV. CDR3 size: 14 residues. With V trimmed by 5 bases and J by 6 bases, 6 bases remained unmatched. Full variable domain (remainder filled in from reference TRBV11-2 and TRBJ2-7): EAGVAQSPRYKIIEKRQSVAFWCNPISGHATLYWYQQILGQGPKLLIQFQNNGVVDDSQLPKDRFSAERLKGVDSTLKIQPAKLEDSAVYLCASSPLLAGGEQYFGPGTRLTVT.

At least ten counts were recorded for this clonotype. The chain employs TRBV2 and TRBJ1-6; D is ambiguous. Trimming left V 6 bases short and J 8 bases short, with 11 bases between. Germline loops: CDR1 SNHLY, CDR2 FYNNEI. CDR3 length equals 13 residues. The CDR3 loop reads CASSGGLYSPLHF. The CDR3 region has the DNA TGTGCCAGCAGCGGCGGACTTTATTCACCCCTCCACTTT.

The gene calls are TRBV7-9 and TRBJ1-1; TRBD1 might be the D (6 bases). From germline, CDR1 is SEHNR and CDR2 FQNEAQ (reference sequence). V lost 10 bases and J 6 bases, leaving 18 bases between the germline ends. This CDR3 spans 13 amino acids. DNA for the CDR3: TGTGCCACCTACCCTCAGGGGTTGGCTGAAGCTTTCTTT. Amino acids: CATYPQGLAEAFF.

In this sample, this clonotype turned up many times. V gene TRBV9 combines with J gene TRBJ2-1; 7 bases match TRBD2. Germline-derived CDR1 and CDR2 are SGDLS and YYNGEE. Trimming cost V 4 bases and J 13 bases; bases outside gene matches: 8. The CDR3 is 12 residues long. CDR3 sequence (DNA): TGTGCCAGCAGCCCAGCAGGGAGGGATCAGTTCTTC. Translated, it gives CASSPAGRDQFF.

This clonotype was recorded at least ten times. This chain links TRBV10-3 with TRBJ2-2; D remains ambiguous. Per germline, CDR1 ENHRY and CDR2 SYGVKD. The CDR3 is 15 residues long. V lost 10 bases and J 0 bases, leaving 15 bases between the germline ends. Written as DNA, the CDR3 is TGTGCCACGACGGACGGCCACGCGAACACCGGGGAGCTGTTTTTT. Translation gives CATTDGHANTGELFF.

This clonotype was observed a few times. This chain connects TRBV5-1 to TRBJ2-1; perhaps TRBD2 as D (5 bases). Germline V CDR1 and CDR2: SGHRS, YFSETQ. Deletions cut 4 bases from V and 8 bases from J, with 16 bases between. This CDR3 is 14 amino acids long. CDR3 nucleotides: TGCGCCAGCAGCGAGGGTCCCAGGATGGATGAGCAGTTCTTC. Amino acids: CASSEGPRMDEQFF.

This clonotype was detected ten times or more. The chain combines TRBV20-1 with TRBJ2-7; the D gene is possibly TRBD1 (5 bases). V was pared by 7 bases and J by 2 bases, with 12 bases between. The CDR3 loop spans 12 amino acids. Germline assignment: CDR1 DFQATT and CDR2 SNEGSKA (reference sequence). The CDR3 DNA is TGCAGTGTAAAGCAGGGTCCCTACGAGCAGTACTTC. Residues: CSVKQGPYEQYF.

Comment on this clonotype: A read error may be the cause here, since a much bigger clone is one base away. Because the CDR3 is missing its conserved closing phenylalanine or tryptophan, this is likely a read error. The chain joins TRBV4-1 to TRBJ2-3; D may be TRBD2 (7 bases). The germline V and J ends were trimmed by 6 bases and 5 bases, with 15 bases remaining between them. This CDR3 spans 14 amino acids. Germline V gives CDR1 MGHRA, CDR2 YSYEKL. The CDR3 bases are TGCGCCAGCAGGGCTAGCGGAGGGGGAGATACGCAGTATTTA. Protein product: CASRASGGGDTQYL.

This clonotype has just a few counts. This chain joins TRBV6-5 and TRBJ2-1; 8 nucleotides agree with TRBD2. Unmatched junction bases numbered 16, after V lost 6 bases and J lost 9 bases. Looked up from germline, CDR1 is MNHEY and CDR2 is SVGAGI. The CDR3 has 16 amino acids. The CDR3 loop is CASSQNPGLGGGEQFF. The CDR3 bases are TGTGCCAGCAGCCAGAACCCGGGACTAGGGGGAGGTGAGCAGTTCTTC.

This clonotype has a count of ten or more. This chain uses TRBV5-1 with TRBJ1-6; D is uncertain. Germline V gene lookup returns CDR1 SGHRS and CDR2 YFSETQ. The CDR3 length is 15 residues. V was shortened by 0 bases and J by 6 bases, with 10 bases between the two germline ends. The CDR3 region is CASSLDQLGNSPLHF. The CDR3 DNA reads TGCGCCAGCAGCTTGGACCAGCTCGGTAATTCACCCCTCCACTTT. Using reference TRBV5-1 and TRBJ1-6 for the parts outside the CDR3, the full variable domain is KAGVTQTPRYLIKTRGQQVTLSCSPISGHRSVSWYQQTPGQGLQFLFEYFSETQRNKGNFPGRFSGRQFSNSRSEMNVSTLELGDSALYLCASSLDQLGNSPLHFGNGTRLTVT.

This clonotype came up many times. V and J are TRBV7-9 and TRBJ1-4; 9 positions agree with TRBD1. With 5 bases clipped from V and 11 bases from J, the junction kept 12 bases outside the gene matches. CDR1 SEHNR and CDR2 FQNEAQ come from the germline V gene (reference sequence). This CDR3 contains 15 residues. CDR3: CASSEPGTGLWKLFF. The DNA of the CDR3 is TGTGCCAGCAGCGAACCCGGGACAGGGCTATGGAAACTGTTTTTT.

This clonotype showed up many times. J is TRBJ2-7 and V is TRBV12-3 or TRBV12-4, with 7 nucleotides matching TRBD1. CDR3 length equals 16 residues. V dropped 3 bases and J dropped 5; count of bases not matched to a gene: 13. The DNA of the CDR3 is TGTGCCAGCAGTTTCGGAGCCGGGACAGTCGCCGACGAGCAGTACTTC. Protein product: CASSFGAGTVADEQYF.

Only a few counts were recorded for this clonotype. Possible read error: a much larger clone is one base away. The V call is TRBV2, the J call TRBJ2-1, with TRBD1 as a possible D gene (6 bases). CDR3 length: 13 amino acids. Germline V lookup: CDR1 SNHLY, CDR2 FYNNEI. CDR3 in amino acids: CASNGQSYDEQFF. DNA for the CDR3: TGTGCCAGCAACGGACAGTCCTACGATGAGCAGTTCTTC.

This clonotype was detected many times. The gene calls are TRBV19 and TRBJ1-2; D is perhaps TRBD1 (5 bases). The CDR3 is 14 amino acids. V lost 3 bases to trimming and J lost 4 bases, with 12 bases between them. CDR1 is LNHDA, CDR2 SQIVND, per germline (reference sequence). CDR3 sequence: CASSIEGTVYGYTF. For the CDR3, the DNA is TGTGCCAGTAGTATCGAAGGGACCGTCTATGGCTACACCTTC.

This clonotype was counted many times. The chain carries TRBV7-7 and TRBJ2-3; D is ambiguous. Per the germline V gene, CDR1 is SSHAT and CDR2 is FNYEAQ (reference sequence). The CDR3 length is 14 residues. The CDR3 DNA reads TGTGCTAGCTCGCACGGCCTCCACACAGATACGCAGTATTTT. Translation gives CASSHGLHTDTQYF.

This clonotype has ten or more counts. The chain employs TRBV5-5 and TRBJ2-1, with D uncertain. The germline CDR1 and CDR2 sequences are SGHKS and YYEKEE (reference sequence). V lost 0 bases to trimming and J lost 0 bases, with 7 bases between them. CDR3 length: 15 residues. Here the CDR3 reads CASSLEGNSYNEQFF. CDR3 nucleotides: TGTGCCAGCAGCTTGGAAGGGAACTCCTACAATGAGCAGTTCTTC. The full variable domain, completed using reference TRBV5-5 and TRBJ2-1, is DAGVTQSPTHLIKTRGQQVTLRCSPISGHKSVSWYQQVLGQGPQFIFQYYEKEERGRGNFPDRFSARQFPNYSSELNVNALLLGDSALYLCASSLEGNSYNEQFFGPGTRLTVL.